The 25 T cell receptor beta chains reported below all come from one sample, sequenced in a study of blood T cell repertoires in COVID-19. Using immunoSEQ multiplex PCR, the repertoire was profiled, and TCRdb retains in-frame clones only, with some absent. The table has 250,000 to 350,000 clones, about four fifths seen once. The sequencing sample was made of peripheral blood. The receptors derive from a human donor with COVID-19, enrolled during active disease. The donor label of this sample is uncertain.

Turning to this clone: Other DNA sequences of this sample code for an identical CDR3. The rearrangement links TRBV6-5 to TRBJ2-5, with TRBD2 identical over 11 bases. This CDR3 is built from 15 residues. From germline, CDR1 is MNHEY and CDR2 SVGAGI. Trimming cost V 0 bases and J 5 bases; bases outside gene matches: 2. The CDR3 DNA reads as TGTGCCAGCAGTTACTCACTAGCGGGAGCGGAGACCCAGTACTTC. It encodes CASSYSLAGAETQYF.

This rearrangement joins TRBV12-5 to TRBJ2-6; D perhaps matches TRBD2 (5 bases). The germline V gene encodes CDR1 LGHNT and CDR2 FRNRAP. The CDR3 spans 16 residues. V shed 5 bases and J shed 0 bases, with 11 bases lying between them. CDR3 amino acids: CASGPEAASGANVLTF. The CDR3 DNA reads TGTGCTAGTGGTCCGGAGGCGGCCTCTGGGGCCAACGTCCTGACTTTC.

The chain couples TRBV5-1 to TRBJ2-7; a weak D match, TRBD2 (6 bases). Trimming shortened V by 0 bases and J by 0 bases, and 10 bases separated the two germline ends. Germline V gene lookup returns CDR1 SGHRS and CDR2 YFSETQ. This CDR3 has 15 amino acids. CDR3 loop: CASSLDGTLSYEQYF. The CDR3 nucleotides are TGCGCCAGCAGCTTGGATGGGACTCTCTCCTACGAGCAGTACTTC.

This clone occurred once. CDR3 amino acids: CASVSSTGGSSEQFF. For the CDR3, the DNA is TGTGCCAGCGTATCCTCGACAGGGGGGTCTAGTGAGCAGTTCTTC. The rearrangement uses TRBV28 and TRBJ2-1; 9 nucleotides agree with TRBD1. The germline V gene has CDR1 MDHEN and CDR2 SYDVKM. The junction had 14 bases not matched to a gene; V was cut back by 8 bases and J by 9 bases. CDR3 size: 15 residues. Full variable domain (rest looked up from reference TRBV28 and TRBJ2-1): DVKVTQSSRYLVKRTGEKVFLECVQDMDHENMFWYRQDPGLGLRLIYFSYDVKMKEKGDIPEGYSVSREKKERFSLILESASTNQTSMYLCASVSSTGGSSEQFFGPGTRLTVL.

This chain links TRBV5-4 with TRBJ2-7, with 7 bases matching TRBD2. The CDR3 totals 16 residues. V was clipped by 4 bases and J by 5 bases; unmatched bases: 15. Germline V gives CDR1 SGHNT, CDR2 YYREEE (reference sequence). In DNA form, the CDR3 reads TGTGCCAGCAGCCGCCCGGGGGGAGCGGGAAGGGACGAGCAGTACTTC. Protein sequence: CASSRPGGAGRDEQYF.

This sequence joins TRBV29-1 and TRBJ1-1; TRBD1 aligns across 10 bases. Unmatched junction bases numbered 13, after V lost 7 bases and J lost 5 bases. Per the germline V gene, CDR1 is SQVTM and CDR2 is ANQGSEA. The CDR3 sequence is 15 residues long. CDR3: CSATTGGSLGTEAFF. The CDR3, as DNA: TGCAGCGCCACGACAGGGGGCAGCCTCGGAACTGAAGCTTTCTTT.

The chain is built from TRBV15 and TRBJ1-6; weak D call: TRBD1 (6 bases). The CDR3 totals 15 residues. The germline V gene encodes CDR1 LNHNV and CDR2 YYDKDF (reference sequence). V dropped 3 bases and J dropped 8 bases, with 14 bases sitting between them. The CDR3 sequence is CATSSPGQSDSPLHF. For the CDR3, the DNA is TGTGCCACCAGCAGCCCCGGACAGTCTGATTCACCCCTCCACTTT.

The V and J genes are TRBV19 and TRBJ1-2; D is uncertain. Per germline, CDR1 LNHDA and CDR2 SQIVND (reference sequence). V was shortened by 5 bases and J by 2 bases, with 9 bases between the two germline ends. This CDR3 has 13 amino acids. CDR3: CASSFDGNYGYTF. Written as DNA, the CDR3 is TGTGCCAGTAGTTTTGACGGGAACTATGGCTACACCTTC.

The rearrangement joins TRBV4-2 to TRBJ1-4; the D gene is possibly TRBD1 (6 bases). V lost 4 bases to trimming and J lost 5 bases, with 11 bases between them. The length of the CDR3 is 14 residues. Germline V gene data show CDR1 as LGHNA and CDR2 as YNFKEQ. CDR3 residues: CASSPRQENEKLFF. The DNA for the CDR3 is TGTGCCAGCAGCCCCCGACAGGAGAATGAAAAACTGTTTTTT.

This chain connects TRBV5-1 to TRBJ2-6; 11 nucleotides match TRBD1. V dropped 4 bases and J dropped 3; count of bases not matched to a gene: 9. Germline CDR1 SGHRS, CDR2 YFSETQ. This CDR3 is built from 18 residues. CDR3 DNA sequence: TGCGCCAGCAGCGTAACCGGGACAGGGGGAAGTGGGGCCAACGTCCTGACTTTC. Residues: CASSVTGTGGSGANVLTF.

This chain links TRBV6-1 with TRBJ2-7, with D possibly being TRBD1 (6 bases). The CDR3 has 13 residues. V was trimmed by 2 bases and J by 3 bases, leaving 8 bases between them. CDR1 is MNHNS, CDR2 SASEGT, per germline. DNA for the CDR3: TGTGCCAGCAGTGAAACAGGGCTCTACGAGCAGTACTTC. It yields the protein CASSETGLYEQYF.

J is TRBJ1-5 and V is TRBV2, with D unclear. The CDR3 loop spans 13 amino acids. CDR1 is SNHLY and CDR2 is FYNNEI in the germline V gene. V gave up 5 bases and J gave up 4 bases, with 9 bases separating them. The DNA for the CDR3 is TGTGCCAGCAGTTCCGAACTTAATCAGCCCCAGCATTTT. This codes for CASSSELNQPQHF.

This chain joins TRBV5-6 and TRBJ1-1, with TRBD1 matching over 8 bases. The junction had 6 bases not matched to a gene; V was cut back by 5 bases and J by 3 bases. The CDR3 totals 14 residues. The germline CDR1 and CDR2 sequences are SGHDT and YYEEEE. This CDR3 reads CASRPTGVDTEAFF. The CDR3 DNA is TGTGCCAGCAGGCCGACAGGGGTTGACACTGAAGCTTTCTTT.

The chain uses TRBV19 and TRBJ2-5; the D is unclear. Trimming shortened V by 5 bases and J by 5 bases, and 12 bases separated the two germline ends. CDR3 length equals 13 residues. Germline assignment: CDR1 LNHDA and CDR2 SQIVND (reference sequence). The CDR3 DNA sequence: TGTGCCAGTAGTTTAACCGTCCAGGAGACCCAGTACTTC. Protein: CASSLTVQETQYF.

V is TRBV9 and J is TRBJ2-3; 9 bases line up with TRBD2. The CDR3 length is 18 residues. Germline assignment: CDR1 SGDLS and CDR2 YYNGEE. After removal of 4 bases from V and 2 bases from J, the junction contained 14 bases not matched to a gene. This CDR3 reads CASSPRGLAGIATDTQYF. In DNA, the CDR3 is TGTGCCAGCAGCCCCCGCGGGCTAGCGGGGATAGCCACAGATACGCAGTATTTT.

This chain joins TRBV5-4 and TRBJ2-7; 7 bases align to TRBD1. The V gene end was trimmed by 1 base and the J gene end by 2 bases; junction bases not matched to a gene: 6. The CDR3 length is 15 residues. From germline, CDR1 is SGHNT and CDR2 YYREEE (reference sequence). CDR3 sequence reads: CASSLRQGETYEQYF. Written as DNA, the CDR3 is TGTGCCAGCAGCTTGCGACAGGGAGAAACCTACGAGCAGTACTTC.

The table lists this clone with a count of one. The CDR3 here is CASSPGLAGGLEQFF. CDR3 DNA: TGTGCCAGCAGCCCGGGACTAGCGGGAGGGCTCGAGCAGTTCTTC. The chain joins TRBV7-3 to TRBJ2-1, with 16 bases aligning to TRBD2. Germline values: CDR1 SGHTA, CDR2 FQGTGA. The CDR3 sequence is 15 residues long. After removal of 5 bases from V and 10 bases from J, the junction contained 5 bases not matched to a gene.

The chain uses TRBV7-9 and TRBJ2-1; 7 bases are shared with TRBD2. Germline CDR1 and CDR2: SEHNR and FQNEAQ (reference sequence). The CDR3 runs to 15 residues. The J segment lost 9 bases and the V segment lost 4 bases, leaving 12 bases of the junction unmatched. CDR3 loop: CASSWIAGGIGEQFF. CDR3 DNA: TGTGCCAGCAGCTGGATAGCGGGTGGGATCGGTGAGCAGTTCTTC.

J is TRBJ2-3 and V is TRBV11-2; 11 nucleotides align to TRBD1. V lost 5 bases and J lost 5; bases outside the gene matches: 12. Germline V gene data show CDR1 as SGHAT and CDR2 as FQNNGV. This CDR3 has 17 amino acids. The CDR3 nucleotides are TGTGCCAGCAGCCGTGCCGGGGACAGGGGGGCCATAGATACGCAGTATTTT. It specifies CASSRAGDRGAIDTQYF.

The V call is TRBV28, the J call TRBJ2-7; D is perhaps TRBD1 (5 bases). This CDR3 is built from 14 residues. Deletions cut 6 bases from V and 8 bases from J, with 20 bases between. The V gene's germline CDR1 is MDHEN and CDR2 SYDVKM. CDR3 protein: CASRFRGARAKQYF. In DNA, the CDR3 is TGTGCCAGCAGATTTAGGGGCGCCAGGGCGAAGCAGTACTTC.

This sequence joins TRBV5-4 and TRBJ1-6; a weak D match, TRBD1 (6 bases). V was cut by 4 bases and J by 6 bases, with 17 bases left in between. The CDR3 runs to 16 residues. Germline CDR1 is SGHNT and CDR2 is YYREEE (reference sequence). CDR3: CASSGRGGGSNSPLHF. CDR3 DNA sequence: TGTGCCAGCAGCGGACGAGGGGGGGGTTCTAATTCACCCCTCCACTTT.

J is TRBJ2-1 and V is TRBV6-1, with TRBD1 matching 7 bases. V lost 2 bases, J lost 4 bases, and 5 bases stayed unmatched. This CDR3 contains 15 residues. CDR1 is MNHNS, CDR2 SASEGT, per germline. CDR3 in amino acids: CASSEPGQTYNEQFF. Written as DNA, the CDR3 is TGTGCCAGCAGTGAACCGGGACAGACATACAATGAGCAGTTCTTC.

The genes are TRBV4-2 and TRBJ1-2; possible D gene TRBD1, 5 bases. Trimming stripped 0 bases from V and 8 bases from J, with 22 bases between. Germline values: CDR1 LGHNA, CDR2 YNFKEQ. The CDR3 runs 17 residues. In DNA, the CDR3 is TGTGCCAGCAGCCAAGATAGGGACCGGGGGAGTCCCCGGGGCTACACCTTC. This codes for CASSQDRDRGSPRGYTF.

The V and J genes are TRBV27 and TRBJ1-1, with D possibly matching TRBD1 (5 bases). Trimming removed 0 bases from V and 3 bases from J, with 8 bases in between. The CDR3 length is 14 residues. Per the germline V gene, CDR1 is MNHEY and CDR2 is SMNVEV (reference sequence). Written as DNA, the CDR3 is TGTGCCAGCAGTTTATCCAGGGTAGACACTGAAGCTTTCTTT. Encoded protein: CASSLSRVDTEAFF.

This sequence joins TRBV3-1 (or the pseudogene TRBV3-2) and TRBJ1-4, with a tentative D call TRBD1 (5 bases). V gave up 3 bases and J gave up 6 bases, with 11 bases separating them. Germline loops: CDR1 LGHDT, CDR2 YNNKEL (reference sequence). The CDR3 is 14 residues long. CDR3 nucleotide sequence: TGTGCCAGCAGCCAGAGGGGCGGGGATGAAAAACTGTTTTTT. Amino acids: CASSQRGGDEKLFF.